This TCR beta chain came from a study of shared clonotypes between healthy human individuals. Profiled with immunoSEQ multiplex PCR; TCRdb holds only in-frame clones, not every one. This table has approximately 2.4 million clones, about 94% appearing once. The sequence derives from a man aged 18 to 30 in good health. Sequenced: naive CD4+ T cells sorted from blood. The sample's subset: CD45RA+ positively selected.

In DNA form, the CDR3 reads TGCGCCAGCAAGAGGGACATAAGCACAGATACGCAGTATTTT. Its translation is CASKRDISTDTQYF. The rearrangement links TRBV5-1 to TRBJ2-3; tentative D call: TRBD1 (6 bases). V was shortened by 6 bases and J by 0 bases, with 11 bases between the two germline ends. CDR1 and CDR2 from the germline V gene are SGHRS and YFSETQ. The CDR3 is 14 residues long.